The 12 T cell receptor beta chains presented below share a single source sample, sequenced in a study of T cell responses to AZD1222 COVID-19 vaccine (dated by TCRdb to 2020 to 2022). Taken with the paper, the label for time point translates to: baseline before first vaccination. The library was prepared using the immunoSEQ multiplex PCR assay. Entries here come from immuneACCESS through TCRdb and include only in-frame sequences with V and J called. Some clones fail to appear in such tables; in the studies checked, an unresolved V gene covers under half of the shortfall, and the cause of the remainder is unknown. This sample is represented by about 130,000 clones; 90% of them were singletons. The ten most abundant clones make up 6.9% of the sample. Sequencing used peripheral blood, obtained on day 0 of AZD1222 vaccination. All receptors come from an adult in good health.

V usage is TRBV9 and J usage is TRBJ1-6, with D perhaps matching TRBD1 (6 bases). The ends were cut back, 0 bases at V and 7 bases at J, with 11 bases in the middle. The CDR3 runs 15 residues. The germline V gene encodes CDR1 SGDLS and CDR2 YYNGEE. CDR3 DNA: TGTGCCAGCAGCGTAGAGGCAGGGGAGAATTCACCCCTCCACTTT. It specifies CASSVEAGENSPLHF.

The rearrangement joins TRBV20-1 to TRBJ2-7; D may be TRBD1 or TRBD2 (5 bases each). This CDR3 contains 15 residues. Trimming stripped 3 bases from V and 5 bases from J, with 20 bases between. Looked up from germline, CDR1 is DFQATT and CDR2 is SNEGSKA (reference sequence). CDR3 sequence reads: CSASGTLETLNEQYF. The CDR3 DNA sequence: TGCAGTGCTAGTGGGACGTTAGAGACGTTAAACGAGCAGTACTTC.

The CDR3 loop reads CASSRRTDTDTQYF. CDR3 nucleotides: TGTGCCAGCAGCCGTCGGACTGACACAGATACGCAGTATTTT. The V gene is TRBV3-1 (or the pseudogene TRBV3-2), the J gene TRBJ2-3; perhaps TRBD2 as D (5 bases). The CDR3 runs to 14 residues. V lost 4 bases to trimming and J lost 2 bases, with 10 bases between them. The V gene's germline CDR1 is LGHDT and CDR2 YNNKEL (reference sequence).

The chain joins TRBV27 to TRBJ1-1; no firm D call. Germline CDR1 is MNHEY and CDR2 is SMNVEV (reference sequence). Trimming took off 6 bases at V and 1 base at J, with 9 bases between the two ends. The CDR3 spans 13 residues. The CDR3 loop is CASSVITNTEAFF. In DNA, the CDR3 is TGTGCCAGCAGCGTAATTACGAACACTGAAGCTTTCTTT.

This chain connects TRBV6-2 or TRBV6-3 to TRBJ2-4, with a tentative D call TRBD1 (5 bases). The CDR3 is 18 residues long. V lost 6 bases and J 0 bases, leaving 21 bases between the germline ends. Germline CDR1 MNHEY, CDR2 SVGEGT. The CDR3, as DNA: TGTGCCAGCAGCGAATCGACAGACCAGCGACTAGCCAAAAACATTCAGTACTTC. Translation gives CASSESTDQRLAKNIQYF.

The gene calls are TRBV18 and TRBJ1-1, with a weak D call TRBD1 (5 bases). The CDR3 is 15 residues long. The V gene lost 4 bases and the J gene lost 1 base, with 13 bases spanning the gap. Per the germline V gene, CDR1 is KGHSH and CDR2 is LQKENI. The CDR3 protein is CASSRQGWGNTEAFF. CDR3 nucleotide sequence: TGTGCCAGCTCACGGCAGGGTTGGGGGAACACTGAAGCTTTCTTT.

The chain carries TRBV28 and TRBJ1-4; the D is unclear. Trimming pared 8 bases from V and 0 bases from J, leaving 7 bases between. There are 13 residues in the CDR3. CDR1 is MDHEN and CDR2 is SYDVKM in the germline V gene. CDR3 sequence: CASLTATNEKLFF. The CDR3 DNA reads as TGTGCCAGCCTCACCGCAACTAATGAAAAACTGTTTTTT. Variable domain in full (rest from reference TRBV28 and TRBJ1-4): DVKVTQSSRYLVKRTGEKVFLECVQDMDHENMFWYRQDPGLGLRLIYFSYDVKMKEKGDIPEGYSVSREKKERFSLILESASTNQTSMYLCASLTATNEKLFFGSGTQLSVL.

The chain employs TRBV9 and TRBJ1-3, with D maybe TRBD1 (5 bases). The CDR3 spans 16 residues. From germline, CDR1 is SGDLS and CDR2 YYNGEE. V lost 0 bases to trimming and J lost 4 bases, with 14 bases between them. The CDR3 region has the DNA TGTGCCAGCAGCGTAGGTACGGGGGAGGCAGGAAACACCATATATTTT. Translated: CASSVGTGEAGNTIYF.

The chain employs TRBV24-1 and TRBJ1-5; D is ambiguous. The CDR3 covers 12 residues. Per the germline V gene, CDR1 is KGHDR and CDR2 is SFDVKD. The ends were cut back, 2 bases at V and 7 bases at J, with 5 bases in the middle. The CDR3 DNA reads as TGTGCCACCAGTGATTCTCAACAGCCCCAGCATTTT. Translating gives CATSDSQQPQHF.

This sequence joins TRBV7-3 and TRBJ2-2, with 7 positions matching TRBD2. The germline V gene encodes CDR1 SGHTA and CDR2 FQGTGA. V trimming: 1 base; J trimming: 5 bases; junction bases outside the gene matches: 7. CDR3 length: 16 amino acids. DNA of the CDR3: TGTGCCAGCAGCTTAAGAAGCGGACTAGGGACCGGGGAGCTGTTTTTT. Its protein product is CASSLRSGLGTGELFF.

The chain carries TRBV2 and TRBJ1-2; 8 bases align to TRBD1. This CDR3 has 12 amino acids. Looked up from germline, CDR1 is SNHLY and CDR2 is FYNNEI. J lost 8 bases, V lost 7 bases, and 6 bases had no gene match. DNA of the CDR3: TGTGCCAGCAACCAGGGGGCAACAGGCTACACCTTC. This codes for CASNQGATGYTF.

The J gene is TRBJ2-6, the V gene TRBV3-1 (or the pseudogene TRBV3-2), with 9 nucleotides matching TRBD1. V gave up 4 bases and J gave up 1 base; unmatched junction bases: 11. Germline V CDR1 and CDR2: LGHDT, YNNKEL (reference sequence). This CDR3 has 19 residues. This CDR3 reads CASSPLPDRGKSGANVLTF. In nucleotides, the CDR3 is TGTGCCAGCAGCCCCCTGCCGGACAGGGGTAAATCTGGGGCCAACGTCCTGACTTTC.